The 31 T cell receptor beta chains below all came from one sample that was sequenced in a study of T cell responses to AZD1222 COVID-19 vaccine. Here immunoSEQ multiplex PCR was the method, and the copy in TCRdb shows in-frame clones only, minus some. The repertoire consists of 120,000 to 150,000 clones, with about 87% occurring once and the leading ten covering around 16%. The material was peripheral blood, obtained on day 0 of AZD1222 vaccination. All receptors come from an adult in good health.

The gene calls are TRBV7-9 and TRBJ1-1; a possible D gene is TRBD1 (5 bases). Germline-derived CDR1 and CDR2 are SEHNR and FQNEAQ (reference sequence). CDR3 length equals 17 residues. The V end was cut by 7 bases, the J end by 0 bases, with 21 bases between. The CDR3 is CASNTGAGTNLNTEAFF. CDR3 DNA sequence: TGTGCCAGCAATACCGGGGCAGGGACTAACCTGAACACTGAAGCTTTCTTT.

The chain is built from TRBV18 and TRBJ1-2, with D perhaps matching TRBD1 (5 bases). Germline V CDR1 and CDR2: KGHSH, LQKENI. Trimming left V 7 bases short and J 3 bases short, with 12 bases between. The CDR3 covers 13 residues. This chain's CDR3 is CASLAGTDYGYTF. The DNA for the CDR3 is TGTGCCAGCTTGGCTGGGACGGACTATGGCTACACCTTC.

This chain uses TRBV9 with TRBJ1-3, with D uncertain. Germline V gives CDR1 SGDLS, CDR2 YYNGEE. Between the trimmed V and J ends, which lost 0 bases and 0 bases, there was a span of 7 bases. The CDR3 covers 15 residues. The CDR3 reads CASSVAPVSGNTIYF. CDR3 nucleotide sequence: TGTGCCAGCAGCGTAGCGCCCGTCTCTGGAAACACCATATATTTT. Supplemented by reference TRBV9 and TRBJ1-3, the full variable domain reads DSGVTQTPKHLITATGQRVTLRCSPRSGDLSVYWYQQSLDQGLQFLIQYYNGEERAKGNILERFSAQQFPDLHSELNLSSLELGDSALYFCASSVAPVSGNTIYFGEGSWLTVV.

Worth noting for this clone: Other nucleotide sequences in the sample specify the same CDR3. V and J are TRBV29-1 and TRBJ1-1, with TRBD1 as a possible D gene (5 bases). CDR3 length equals 10 residues. CDR1 is SQVTM, CDR2 ANQGSEA, per germline. Trimming took off 7 bases at V and 7 bases at J, with 10 bases between the two ends. The CDR3: CSGGDSEAFF. Here the CDR3 DNA reads TGCAGCGGGGGAGACAGTGAAGCTTTCTTT. The full variable domain, rest sourced from reference TRBV29-1 and TRBJ1-1, is SAVISQKPSRDICQRGTSLTIQCQVDSQVTMMFWYRQQPGQSLTLIATANQGSEATYESGFVIDKFPISRPNLTFSTLTVSNMSPEDSSIYLCSGGDSEAFFGQGTRLTVV.

V usage is TRBV21-1 and J usage is TRBJ1-2. TRBV21-1 is deemed a pseudogene. The CDR3 has 13 residues. In nucleotides, the CDR3 is TGTGCCATGCCGGGCCACGTTGAGGATGGCTACACCTTC. Residues: CAMPGHVEDGYTF.

This clone was counted a single time. The chain couples TRBV6-5 to TRBJ1-4; no clear D. Trimming removed 2 bases at V and 10 bases at J, with 11 bases between. The CDR3 totals 13 residues. From germline, CDR1 is MNHEY and CDR2 SVGAGI. The CDR3 loop is CASSYDTGGKLFF. The CDR3 bases are TGTGCCAGCAGTTACGATACGGGTGGAAAACTGTTTTTT.

V usage is TRBV5-1 and J usage is TRBJ2-7; TRBD1 is a possible D gene (6 bases). The length of the CDR3 is 15 residues. The V end was cut by 4 bases, the J end by 3 bases, with 17 bases between. CDR1 and CDR2 (germline): SGHRS, YFSETQ. Here the CDR3 reads CASSLLTGEGYEQYF. The CDR3 region has the DNA TGCGCCAGCAGCCTCCTGACAGGAGAAGGCTACGAGCAGTACTTC.

The chain links TRBV19 to TRBJ1-5, with D possibly matching TRBD1 (6 bases). The V gene lost 5 bases and the J gene lost 7 bases, with 18 bases spanning the gap. The CDR3 has 15 amino acids. Germline CDR1 and CDR2: LNHDA and SQIVND (reference sequence). CDR3 bases: TGTGCCAGTAGTGATTCGGGGGGGGCCCGGCAGCCCCAGCATTTT. This translates into CASSDSGGARQPQHF.

The chain combines TRBV9 with TRBJ1-6; D remains unclear. From germline, CDR1 is SGDLS and CDR2 YYNGEE. Trimming removed 3 bases from V and 7 bases from J, with 14 bases in between. The CDR3 totals 15 residues. CDR3 protein: CASSAQDGRNSPLHF. CDR3 sequence (DNA): TGTGCCAGCAGCGCCCAGGACGGGCGGAATTCACCCCTCCACTTT. The full variable domain, rest sourced from reference TRBV9 and TRBJ1-6, is DSGVTQTPKHLITATGQRVTLRCSPRSGDLSVYWYQQSLDQGLQFLIQYYNGEERAKGNILERFSAQQFPDLHSELNLSSLELGDSALYFCASSAQDGRNSPLHFGNGTRLTVT.

The rearrangement joins TRBV27 to TRBJ1-6; 7 nucleotides match TRBD1. V trimming: 7 bases; J trimming: 7 bases; junction bases outside the gene matches: 7. Per germline, CDR1 MNHEY and CDR2 SMNVEV (reference sequence). This CDR3 has 14 residues. The DNA of the CDR3 is TGTGCCAGCACAACAGGGGAAATCAATTCACCCCTCCACTTT. This sequence encodes CASTTGEINSPLHF.

The chain couples TRBV7-2 to TRBJ2-5; D ambiguous. The CDR3 totals 11 residues. The germline CDR1 and CDR2 sequences are SGHTA and FQGNSA. V was trimmed by 5 bases and J by 2 bases, leaving 3 bases between them. The CDR3 bases are TGTGCCAGCAGCGCGCAAGAGACCCAGTACTTC. Translating gives CASSAQETQYF.

The CDR3 bases are TGTGCCAGCAGCCTTCAGGGGGGCAGTGAAGCTTTCTTT. Amino acids: CASSLQGGSEAFF. V usage is TRBV7-9 and J usage is TRBJ1-1, with 7 bases fitting TRBD1. Unmatched junction bases numbered 7, after V lost 5 bases and J lost 7 bases. CDR3 length: 13 residues. The germline CDR1 and CDR2 sequences are SEHNR and FQNEAQ (reference sequence).

The rearrangement links TRBV19 to TRBJ1-1, with TRBD1 matching over 8 bases. The CDR3 spans 14 residues. The germline gives CDR1 LNHDA, CDR2 SQIVND (reference sequence). V was clipped by 4 bases and J by 5 bases; unmatched bases: 6. The DNA of the CDR3 is TGTGCCAGTAGTACGGACAGGGAGGGGACTGAAGCTTTCTTT. This codes for CASSTDREGTEAFF.

The CDR3 DNA reads as TGTGCCAGCTCACCACTGCTGGGTGGTCGCAATTCACCCCTCCACTTT. Translating it yields CASSPLLGGRNSPLHF. V usage is TRBV18 and J usage is TRBJ1-6; D call uncertain. The CDR3 contains 16 residues. Trimming removed 1 base from V and 7 bases from J, with 14 bases in between. Germline CDR1 KGHSH, CDR2 LQKENI.

The V call is TRBV7-3, the J call TRBJ2-3; 11 nucleotides line up with TRBD1. With 3 bases clipped from V and 6 bases from J, the junction kept 2 bases outside the gene matches. Looked up from germline, CDR1 is SGHTA and CDR2 is FQGTGA. This CDR3 region has 14 residues. The CDR3 sequence is CASSLGTGGDTQYF. CDR3 DNA sequence: TGTGCCAGCAGCTTGGGGACAGGGGGTGATACGCAGTATTTT.

The chain links TRBV28 to TRBJ1-1; no clear D. With 1 base removed from V and 1 base from J, the gap between germline ends came to 4 bases. Germline CDR1 is MDHEN and CDR2 is SYDVKM. The CDR3 is 13 amino acids. In nucleotides, the CDR3 is TGTGCCAGCAGTTTATCTCCGAACACTGAAGCTTTCTTT. Its translation: CASSLSPNTEAFF.

The chain carries TRBV5-4 and TRBJ2-7; possibly TRBD1 for D (5 bases). This CDR3 spans 12 amino acids. The germline CDR1 and CDR2 sequences are SGHNT and YYREEE (reference sequence). Deletions cut 1 base from V and 7 bases from J, with 9 bases between. The CDR3 nucleotides read TGTGCCAGCAGCTTGTACCGGACAGAGCAGTACTTC. Residues: CASSLYRTEQYF. The full variable domain, rest sourced from reference TRBV5-4 and TRBJ2-7, is ETGVTQSPTHLIKTRGQQVTLRCSSQSGHNTVSWYQQALGQGPQFIFQYYREEENGRGNFPPRFSGLQFPNYSSELNVNALELDDSALYLCASSLYRTEQYFGPGTRLTVT.

V gene TRBV12-3 or TRBV12-4 combines with J gene TRBJ1-6; no reliable D call. The CDR3 extends over 12 amino acids. The ends were cut back, 7 bases at V and 14 bases at J, with 15 bases in the middle. Here the CDR3 reads CASTDPGLALHF. The CDR3 DNA follows: TGTGCCAGCACGGACCCGGGTCTGGCCCTCCACTTT.

The chain has TRBV7-2 and TRBJ2-7; D may be TRBD2 (5 bases). The CDR3 consists of 13 residues. V was shortened by 2 bases and J by 2 bases, with 7 bases between the two germline ends. The V gene's germline CDR1 is SGHTA and CDR2 FQGNSA. DNA of the CDR3: TGTGCCAGCAGCTTAACGAGGGCCTACGAGCAGTACTTC. Translation: CASSLTRAYEQYF. Supplemented by reference TRBV7-2 and TRBJ2-7, the full variable domain reads GAGVSQSPSNKVTEKGKDVELRCDPISGHTALYWYRQSLGQGLEFLIYFQGNSAPDKSGLPSDRFSAERTGGSVSTLTIQRTQQEDSAVYLCASSLTRAYEQYFGPGTRLTVT.

This rearrangement joins TRBV10-3 to TRBJ2-1; no reliable D call. The CDR3 covers 12 residues. Germline V gene data show CDR1 as ENHRY and CDR2 as SYGVKD. V dropped 3 bases and J dropped 8 bases, with 8 bases sitting between them. In DNA, the CDR3 is TGTGCCATCAGTGAATTGGTCGATGAGCAGTTCTTC. Protein: CAISELVDEQFF.

The rearrangement uses TRBV29-1 and TRBJ2-5; D might be TRBD1 (5 bases). The CDR3 totals 14 residues. V was pared by 3 bases and J by 4 bases, with 15 bases between. The germline V gene has CDR1 SQVTM and CDR2 ANQGSEA. The CDR3 loop reads CSVETARRGETQYF. Here the CDR3 DNA reads TGCAGCGTTGAGACAGCCCGTCGAGGAGAGACCCAGTACTTC. Filled out from reference TRBV29-1 and TRBJ2-5, the complete variable domain reads SAVISQKPSRDICQRGTSLTIQCQVDSQVTMMFWYRQQPGQSLTLIATANQGSEATYESGFVIDKFPISRPNLTFSTLTVSNMSPEDSSIYLCSVETARRGETQYFGPGTRLLVL.

The chain uses TRBV19 and TRBJ1-5, with no clear D. Trimming took off 5 bases at V and 1 base at J, with 6 bases between the two ends. CDR3 length: 13 amino acids. Germline V gives CDR1 LNHDA, CDR2 SQIVND (reference sequence). CDR3 DNA: TGTGCCAGTAGTCCCCAGAGCAATCAGCCCCAGCATTTT. Translation gives CASSPQSNQPQHF.

The chain uses TRBV23-1 and TRBJ1-6; D gene uncertain. TRBV23-1 is classed as an ORF, of uncertain function. The CDR3 totals 15 residues. The V gene lost 0 bases and the J gene lost 10 bases, with 13 bases spanning the gap. The CDR3 region is CASSQSTGSASPLHF. The CDR3 nucleotides are TGCGCCAGCAGTCAATCTACGGGGTCGGCCTCACCCCTCCACTTT.

V gene TRBV5-1 combines with J gene TRBJ1-5; D uncertain. CDR3 length equals 14 residues. CDR1 and CDR2 from the germline V gene are SGHRS and YFSETQ. Trimming pared 0 bases from V and 1 base from J, leaving 5 bases between. The CDR3 DNA reads TGCGCCAGCAGCTTGGATAACAGCAATCAGCCCCAGCATTTT. Its translation: CASSLDNSNQPQHF.

This chain links TRBV15 with TRBJ1-5, with 10 bases aligning to TRBD1. The CDR3 runs to 18 residues. J was trimmed by 7 bases and V by 1 base; bases with no gene match: 13. Germline CDR1 and CDR2: LNHNV and YYDKDF (reference sequence). CDR3 in DNA: TGTGCCACCAGCAGAGTGCCGCCGGGACAGGGGTCCTTCCAGCCCCAGCATTTT. Protein sequence: CATSRVPPGQGSFQPQHF.

The chain couples TRBV7-2 to TRBJ2-3; 9 bases are shared with TRBD2. V lost 4 bases, J lost 5 bases, and 13 bases stayed unmatched. Germline lookup yields CDR1 SGHTA and CDR2 FQGNSA. The CDR3 covers 17 residues. The CDR3 bases are TGTGCCAGCAGCTCGCAAGGGCCTAGCGGGGCGGGAGATACGCAGTATTTT. The encoded protein is CASSSQGPSGAGDTQYF.

This clone has only one observation. The genes are TRBV19 and TRBJ1-2; D call uncertain. Trimming took off 4 bases at V and 7 bases at J, with 10 bases between the two ends. CDR1 and CDR2 from the germline V gene are LNHDA and SQIVND (reference sequence). The length of the CDR3 is 12 residues. The CDR3 reads CASSKVGAGYTF. The CDR3 nucleotides read TGTGCCAGTAGTAAAGTAGGAGCTGGCTACACCTTC.

The rearrangement links TRBV9 to TRBJ1-3; no definite D call. V lost 0 bases, J lost 2 bases, and 12 bases lay in between. Germline V gives CDR1 SGDLS, CDR2 YYNGEE. This CDR3 contains 16 residues. The DNA of the CDR3 is TGTGCCAGCAGCGTAGGGGTTGTGAGAGCTGGAAACACCATATATTTT. It encodes CASSVGVVRAGNTIYF.

CDR3 region: CASSQSGQGTNQPQHF. The CDR3 DNA sequence: TGTGCCAGCAGCCAGTCGGGACAGGGGACTAATCAGCCCCAGCATTTT. The chain links TRBV4-2 to TRBJ1-5; 10 positions match TRBD1. CDR1 is LGHNA and CDR2 is YNFKEQ in the germline V gene. V gave up 3 bases and J gave up 4 bases; unmatched junction bases: 6. This CDR3 region has 16 residues.

The genes are TRBV25-1 and TRBJ1-1; 7 nucleotides agree with TRBD1. The CDR3 is made up of 15 amino acids. Germline trimming cut 4 bases from V and 1 base from J; bases unmatched to any gene: 6. From germline, CDR1 is MGHDK and CDR2 SYGVNS. CDR3 coding DNA: TGTGCCAGCAGTGGTCTGACAGGGTCGAACACTGAAGCTTTCTTT. Protein product: CASSGLTGSNTEAFF.

The J gene is TRBJ1-2, the V gene TRBV7-2; D is perhaps TRBD1 (5 bases). CDR1 and CDR2 (germline): SGHTA, FQGNSA. The germline V and J ends were trimmed by 5 bases and 4 bases, with 11 bases remaining between them. The CDR3 is 13 amino acids. The CDR3 is CASSGQGGYGYTF. In DNA form, the CDR3 reads TGTGCCAGCAGCGGGCAGGGCGGCTATGGCTACACCTTC.